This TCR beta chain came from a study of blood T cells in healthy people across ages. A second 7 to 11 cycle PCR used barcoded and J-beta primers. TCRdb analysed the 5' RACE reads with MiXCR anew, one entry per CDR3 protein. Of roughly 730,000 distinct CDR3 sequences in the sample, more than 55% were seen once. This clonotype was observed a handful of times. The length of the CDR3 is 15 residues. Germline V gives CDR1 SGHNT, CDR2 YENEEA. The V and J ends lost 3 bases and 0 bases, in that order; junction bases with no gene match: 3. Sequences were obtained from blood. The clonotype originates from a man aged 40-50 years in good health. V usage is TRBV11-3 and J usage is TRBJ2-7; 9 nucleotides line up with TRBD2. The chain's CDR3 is CASSLLTSGSYEQYF. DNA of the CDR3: TGTGCCAGCAGCTTGTTGACTAGCGGCTCCTACGAGCAGTACTTC. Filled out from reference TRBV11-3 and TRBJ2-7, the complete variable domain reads EAGVVQSPRYKIIEKKQPVAFWCNPISGHNTLYWYLQNLGQGPELLIRYENEEAVDDSQLPKDRFSAERLKGVDSTLKIQPAELGDSAVYLCASSLLTSGSYEQYFGPGTRLTVT.